This passage covers 10 T cell receptor beta chains from one sample sequenced in a study of control samples from healthy donors and cancer patients. The data were produced by immunoSEQ multiplex PCR, yet TCRdb's version contains in-frame clones alone and is incomplete. This sample has 98,000 or so clones, with 70% to 85% found just once. The specimen was blood. Receptor source: a man aged 18 to 29 in good health.

V gene TRBV4-2 combines with J gene TRBJ2-1; the D gene is possibly TRBD1 (6 bases). Per the germline V gene, CDR1 is LGHNA and CDR2 is YNFKEQ. The CDR3 contains 11 residues. Trimming took 8 bases from V and 7 from J, leaving 9 bases between them. CDR3 residues: CASGGGNEQFF. CDR3 bases: TGTGCCAGCGGGGGCGGAAATGAGCAGTTCTTC.

The chain combines TRBV5-4 with TRBJ2-1; 15 bases map to TRBD2. The germline V gene encodes CDR1 SGHNT and CDR2 YYREEE (reference sequence). Losses at the gene ends were 3 bases for V and 10 bases for J; bases not matched to a gene: 5. The CDR3 spans 15 residues. The CDR3 protein is CASSSGLAGGLEQFF. The CDR3 region has the DNA TGTGCCAGCAGCTCGGGACTAGCGGGGGGTTTGGAGCAGTTCTTC.

This clone was seen only once. The chain carries TRBV5-6 and TRBJ1-5; no clear D. Germline V gives CDR1 SGHDT, CDR2 YYEEEE. V dropped 0 bases and J dropped 4 bases, with 5 bases sitting between them. This CDR3 comprises 13 residues. The CDR3 is CASSLVYNQPQHF. The CDR3 bases are TGTGCCAGCAGCTTGGTGTATAATCAGCCCCAGCATTTT.

This clone came up many times. V and J are TRBV15 and TRBJ1-1; D might be TRBD1 (5 bases). The V end lost 0 bases, the J end lost 1 base, and 12 bases lay between the germline ends. This CDR3 is built from 16 residues. CDR1 is LNHNV, CDR2 YYDKDF, per germline (reference sequence). The CDR3 coding sequence is TGTGCCACCAGCAGAGATCTCGGGACGTCGAACACTGAAGCTTTCTTT. Its translation: CATSRDLGTSNTEAFF.

This clone appeared a single time. CDR3 DNA: TGTGCCATCAGTGAGTCGAGGGGCACAGATACGCAGTATTTT. This translates into CAISESRGTDTQYF. The gene calls are TRBV10-3 and TRBJ2-3; weak D call: TRBD2 (5 bases). V lost 0 bases and J 1 base, leaving 5 bases between the germline ends. The CDR3 has 14 residues. Per germline, CDR1 ENHRY and CDR2 SYGVKD.

V usage is TRBV2 and J usage is TRBJ1-3, with 9 bases identical to TRBD1. The V gene end was trimmed by 7 bases and the J gene end by 3 bases; junction bases not matched to a gene: 10. The CDR3 consists of 16 residues. Germline V gene sequence: CDR1 SNHLY, CDR2 FYNNEI. The CDR3 DNA reads as TGTGCCAGCACGGGACAGGGTAATCGGATTGGAAACACCATATATTTT. It is translated as CASTGQGNRIGNTIYF.

The chain joins TRBV6-5 to TRBJ2-2; a possible D gene is TRBD1 (6 bases). Trimming cost V 5 bases and J 5 bases, with 15 bases left between them. Germline V gene data show CDR1 as MNHEY and CDR2 as SVGAGI. This CDR3 region has 15 residues. As DNA, the CDR3 is TGTGCCAGCAGTATCGGGACAAAAGGGACCGGGGAGCTGTTTTTT. This sequence encodes CASSIGTKGTGELFF.

The V call is TRBV27, the J call TRBJ1-2; D remains unclear. Trimming pared 10 bases from V and 8 bases from J, leaving 14 bases between. The CDR3 length is 11 residues. Germline V CDR1 and CDR2: MNHEY, SMNVEV (reference sequence). The CDR3 sequence: CATGSARGYTF. The CDR3 nucleotides are TGTGCCACCGGGAGCGCCCGGGGCTACACCTTC.

The chain carries TRBV5-1 and TRBJ2-5, with D possibly called TRBD1 or TRBD2 (5 bases each). The CDR3 extends over 14 amino acids. The germline V gene has CDR1 SGHRS and CDR2 YFSETQ. V was trimmed by 6 bases and J by 2 bases, leaving 14 bases between them. CDR3 region: CASKPGTAQETQYF. CDR3 DNA: TGCGCCAGCAAACCCGGGACGGCTCAAGAGACCCAGTACTTC.

The rearrangement uses TRBV7-2 and TRBJ2-5; 10 positions match TRBD2. The CDR3 has 16 amino acids. The germline V gene encodes CDR1 SGHTA and CDR2 FQGNSA. V lost 1 base, J lost 5 bases, and 7 bases stayed unmatched. The CDR3 loop reads CASSLGPAGGRETQYF. CDR3 nucleotide sequence: TGTGCCAGCAGCTTAGGCCCAGCGGGGGGGCGGGAGACCCAGTACTTC. Drawing the rest from reference TRBV7-2 and TRBJ2-5, the complete variable domain is GAGVSQSPSNKVTEKGKDVELRCDPISGHTALYWYRQSLGQGLEFLIYFQGNSAPDKSGLPSDRFSAERTGGSVSTLTIQRTQQEDSAVYLCASSLGPAGGRETQYFGPGTRLLVL.